Here is one TCR beta chain with its context. Its target is unknown. Between the trimmed V and J ends, which lost 3 bases and 0 bases, there was a span of 22 bases. The germline V gene has CDR1 SGHNT and CDR2 YYREEE (reference sequence). There are 18 residues in the CDR3. Since all of the isolated RNA was reverse transcribed, expressed TCRB transcripts were what got sequenced. Profiling relied on immunoSEQ multiplex PCR, and the TCRdb table lists in-frame clones only, not all of them. The sample lists over 700,000 clones; roughly 17% were seen once. The data were taken from a study of beta chain features in type 1 diabetes. Notes on the study in general: When VDJ junctions were examined, type 1 diabetes patients showed fewer insertions and more deletions. Shorter TCRB CDR3s, moderately but significantly so, marked every one of the four CD4+ subsets in Type 1 diabetes patients.

A CD45RO/CCR7/CD25/CD127/CD95/CD27 panel sorted naive, central memory, regulatory and stem cell-like memory CD4+ cells. This TCR was sampled from a woman aged 18-29 years in good health. This chain joins TRBV5-4 and TRBJ2-7; D is uncertain. Sample: naive CD4+ T cells from blood. The CDR3 sequence: CASSSKPTRLSLSYEQYF. The DNA of the CDR3 is TGTGCCAGCAGCTCAAAACCGACCAGGTTGTCCCTCTCCTACGAGCAGTACTTC.